Below, one TCR beta chain is given with its context. The antigen remains unidentified. The CDR3 totals 15 residues. Germline values: CDR1 SGHVS, CDR2 FQNEAQ. Trimming took 3 bases from V and 0 from J, leaving 9 bases between them. The data were taken from a study of response to subunit inactivated influenza vaccine. Broader study findings: It was the authors' suggestion that each seasonal influenza vaccination recruits few new T cells.

TCRdb ran MiXCR on the RT-PCR reads and lists one entry per CDR3 protein. This sample has a few hundred thousand distinct CDR3 sequences; 14% occur once, and the top ten carry over 8.5%. The source is a man aged 45-65 years who received an inactivated influenza vaccine. V and J are TRBV7-8 and TRBJ1-3, with D unresolved. The sample here was PBMCs from blood, taken about 12 days after vaccination. The CDR3 DNA reads as TGTGCCAGCAGCTTGGCCGGCAACTCTGGAAACACCATATATTTT. Translation gives CASSLAGNSGNTIYF. Full variable domain (outside the CDR3, taken from reference TRBV7-8 and TRBJ1-3): GAGVSQSPRYKVAKRGQDVALRCDPISGHVSLFWYQQALGQGPEFLTYFQNEAQLDKSGLPSDRFFAERPEGSVSTLKIQRTQQEDSAVYLCASSLAGNSGNTIYFGEGSWLTVV.